This T cell receptor (beta chain) is drawn from a study of CD8 T cells in ankylosing spondylitis. Researchers built TCR beta libraries using quantitative 5'-RACE with molecular barcodes. TCRdb called the 5' RACE reads again in MiXCR, with one record for every CDR3 protein. The data hold about 330,000 distinct CDR3 sequences, with 7.5% to 9% observed a single time. Comment on this clonotype: The antigen remains undetermined.

V lost 5 bases, J lost 5 bases, and 10 bases stayed unmatched. The germline gives CDR1 SGHRS, CDR2 YFSETQ. The CDR3 is made up of 17 amino acids. Study outcomes and limitations: A TCR beta motif of under 10 highly homologous variants appeared characteristic of ankylosing spondylitis blood. Disease-linked clones had a CD8+ phenotype and relatively low frequency in peripheral blood. Past studies reported some motif variants in reactive arthritis synovial fluid and blood.

What was sequenced was blood, either unsorted or a sorted T cell fraction (not recorded which). The source is a male donor with ankylosing spondylitis. This chain uses TRBV5-1 with TRBJ1-4; TRBD1 aligns across 12 bases. CDR3 sequence: CASRTGTGGLWNEKLFF. The DNA for the CDR3 is TGCGCCAGCAGAACCGGGACAGGGGGCCTTTGGAATGAAAAACTGTTTTTT.